This T cell receptor beta chain was recovered during a study of CD8+CD57+ T cells in acquired aplastic anemia. TCR beta VDJ and CDR3 profiles were obtained from a genomic DNA template. TCRdb used MiXCR to reprocess the reads, holding one entry per CDR3 protein. The table includes some 180,000 distinct CDR3 sequences, around 63% detected once. Patients who underwent sequencing had shown CD8+CD57+ cell expansion by flow cytometry. The sequencing sample was made of sorted CD4+, CD8+, or CD8+CD57+ T cells (not recorded which) from PBMCs. The clonotype originates from a human donor with aplastic anemia.

CDR3 DNA: TGTGCCAGCACTGAGGTCGACGGGTTTAGGGGCTACACCTTC. Translating gives CASTEVDGFRGYTF. The gene calls are TRBV2 and TRBJ1-2, with D unresolved. The CDR3 has 14 residues. Per the germline V gene, CDR1 is SNHLY and CDR2 is FYNNEI. V lost 7 bases, J lost 8 bases, and 20 bases lay in between.